This T cell receptor beta chain came from a study of radiotherapy plus CTLA-4 blockade in lung cancer. Across the whole study: For approximately 19% of patients, objective responses occurred, and just over 30% had disease control.

Germline assignment: CDR1 SGHRS and CDR2 YFSETQ. The CDR3 runs 16 residues. Trimming left V 0 bases short and J 0 bases short, with 13 bases between. Notes on the study in general: According to reports, early shifts in blood T cell clones, alongside interferon-beta, forecast response most accurately. Tumor-origin TCR clones grew in blood after radiotherapy plus ipilimumab.

A word on this clone: The antigen remains undetermined.

The assay was immunoSEQ multiplex PCR, and TCRdb's table has in-frame clones only and misses some. This table has approximately 81,000 clones, over 70% appearing once. The chain uses TRBV5-1 and TRBJ2-7; D is unresolved. The TCR originated in a human donor with non-small cell lung cancer who had a partial response to radiotherapy plus ipilimumab. Some clones in this sample may be carry-over from other donors' samples. Sequencing was performed on peripheral blood, taken from a patient treated with radiotherapy plus ipilimumab. The CDR3 DNA reads TGCGCCAGCAGCTTGGCCTGGCGGCCCAGCTCCTACGAGCAGTACTTC. Encoded protein: CASSLAWRPSSYEQYF.